The 27 T cell receptor beta chains listed next were all sequenced from one sample in a study of OX40 agonist ivuxolimab in advanced cancers. Some clones are missing from TCRdb's copy, which holds only in-frame ones; the method was immunoSEQ multiplex PCR. Among approximately 99,000 clones listed, less than 95% were seen once. The sample consisted of CD4+ or CD8+ T cells sorted from blood, taken in a trial of the OX40 agonist ivuxolimab. The receptors shown here come from an adult with an advanced solid tumor such as melanoma, head and neck, liver or kidney cancer.

The rearrangement uses TRBV6-5 and TRBJ2-7, with D perhaps matching TRBD1 or TRBD2 (6 bases each). CDR1 is MNHEY and CDR2 is SVGAGI in the germline V gene. This CDR3 contains 15 residues. Trimming shortened V by 4 bases and J by 2 bases, and 15 bases separated the two germline ends. CDR3: CASSLSGALPYEQYF. Written as DNA, the CDR3 is TGTGCCAGCAGTTTATCGGGGGCCCTCCCCTACGAGCAGTACTTC.

The rearrangement joins TRBV10-1 to TRBJ2-2; no definite D call. Looked up from germline, CDR1 is WNHNN and CDR2 is SYGVQD (reference sequence). V was shortened by 0 bases and J by 4 bases, with 3 bases between the two germline ends. The CDR3 has 13 residues. CDR3 nucleotides: TGCGCCAGCAGTGAGTCGGGCACCGGGGAGCTGTTTTTT. The encoded protein is CASSESGTGELFF.

This clone was counted a single time. The chain employs TRBV6-5 and TRBJ2-5, with D hard to call. Gene TRBJ2-7 matches the end of the DNA better, so the J call may be wrong. Germline V lookup: CDR1 MNHEY, CDR2 SVGAGI. The CDR3 is 16 residues long. CDR3 nucleotides: TGTGCCAGCAGTTACTCGAACCCCGCAGTGTCCTACGAGCAGTACTTC. Protein: CASSYSNPAVSYEQYF.

The chain couples TRBV28 to TRBJ1-1; unclear D gene. The CDR3 runs 14 residues. Per the germline V gene, CDR1 is MDHEN and CDR2 is SYDVKM. V lost 2 bases and J 4 bases, leaving 11 bases between the germline ends. CDR3 DNA: TGTGCCAGCAGTTTAATCGCAGAGGGCACTGAAGCTTTCTTT. Its protein is CASSLIAEGTEAFF.

The chain has TRBV5-1 and TRBJ1-2; D ambiguous. Germline CDR1 reads SGHRS; CDR2 reads YFSETQ. V dropped 0 bases and J dropped 2 bases, with 2 bases sitting between them. The length of the CDR3 is 12 residues. The CDR3 spells CASSLDNYGYTF. In DNA form, the CDR3 reads TGCGCCAGCAGCTTGGACAACTATGGCTACACCTTC.

J is TRBJ2-3 and V is TRBV28; D is ambiguous. The CDR3 spans 14 residues. Trimming took 2 bases from V and 2 from J, leaving 8 bases between them. Germline V gene sequence: CDR1 MDHEN, CDR2 SYDVKM. CDR3 in DNA: TGTGCCAGCAGTTTACACGGATACACAGATACGCAGTATTTT. It encodes CASSLHGYTDTQYF.

A few counts support this clone. This CDR3 is also generated by other DNA sequences in the sample. The rearrangement uses TRBV10-1 and TRBJ2-2; TRBD1 agrees at 7 bases. Germline V CDR1 and CDR2: WNHNN, SYGVQD (reference sequence). The V segment lost 6 bases and the J segment 6 bases; nucleotides outside the gene matches: 19. This CDR3 region has 18 residues. The CDR3 DNA sequence: TGCGCCAGCAGGAGAGGGACCTTCTACAGGGGCTACTCCGGGGAGCTGTTTTTT. Translation gives CASRRGTFYRGYSGELFF.

The chain is built from TRBV19 and TRBJ2-5; D may be TRBD2 (6 bases). V was cut by 3 bases and J by 5 bases, with 19 bases left in between. CDR1 and CDR2 from the germline V gene are LNHDA and SQIVND (reference sequence). CDR3 size: 16 residues. The CDR3 region is CASSISRRGEGETQYF. CDR3 in DNA: TGTGCCAGTAGTATTTCGAGGAGGGGCGAGGGGGAGACCCAGTACTTC.

The V call is TRBV4-2, the J call TRBJ2-7; the D gene could be TRBD1 or TRBD2 (5 bases each). With 5 bases removed from V and 6 bases from J, the gap between germline ends came to 11 bases. The germline CDR1 and CDR2 sequences are LGHNA and YNFKEQ. The CDR3 spans 12 residues. Written as DNA, the CDR3 is TGTGCCAGCAGCTTCAGGGACCGCGAGCAGTACTTC. As protein: CASSFRDREQYF.

The chain recombines TRBV7-8 with TRBJ2-1, with D hard to call. Trimming shortened V by 4 bases and J by 6 bases, and 19 bases separated the two germline ends. CDR3 length equals 16 residues. Germline values: CDR1 SGHVS, CDR2 FQNEAQ. The CDR3 DNA sequence: TGTGCCAGCAGCTCCAGCCGGGCTCCAAGGTCCAATGAGCAGTTCTTC. Amino acids: CASSSSRAPRSNEQFF.

A note on this clone: Different DNA sequences within this sample yield the same CDR3. This rearrangement joins TRBV6-1 to TRBJ2-7, with 7 bases that match TRBD1. V lost 5 bases to trimming and J lost 2 bases; unmatched junction nucleotides: 6. Germline V gene sequence: CDR1 MNHNS, CDR2 SASEGT. The CDR3 is 14 residues long. The CDR3 DNA is TGTGCCAGCAGTTTGGGTGGGACAGCCTACGAGCAGTACTTC. This translates into CASSLGGTAYEQYF.

The CDR3 coding sequence is TGTGCCAGCAGTCGCATGACAGGGAACTATGGCTACACCTTC. It yields the protein CASSRMTGNYGYTF. This chain uses TRBV6-5 with TRBJ1-2; 7 nucleotides match TRBD1. CDR3 size: 14 residues. Germline values: CDR1 MNHEY, CDR2 SVGAGI. Trimming at V came to 5 bases and at J to 2 bases, leaving 5 bases not matched to a gene.

The chain has TRBV6-4 and TRBJ2-7; 13 nucleotides align to TRBD2. The germline V gene has CDR1 MRHNA and CDR2 SNTAGT. Losses at the gene ends were 6 bases for V and 2 bases for J; bases not matched to a gene: 7. The CDR3 runs to 16 residues. The CDR3 here is CASSPTGTSGAYEQYF. For the CDR3, the DNA is TGTGCCAGCAGCCCCACCGGGACTAGCGGGGCCTACGAGCAGTACTTC.

The chain is built from TRBV9 and TRBJ1-2; no clear D gene. The CDR3 spans 16 residues. V dropped 0 bases and J dropped 4 bases, with 16 bases sitting between them. The germline CDR1 and CDR2 sequences are SGDLS and YYNGEE. The CDR3 is CASSVVGGKGPYGYTF. The CDR3 bases are TGTGCCAGCAGCGTAGTTGGAGGGAAAGGCCCCTATGGCTACACCTTC. Combining the CDR3 with reference TRBV9 and TRBJ1-2 gives the whole variable domain DSGVTQTPKHLITATGQRVTLRCSPRSGDLSVYWYQQSLDQGLQFLIQYYNGEERAKGNILERFSAQQFPDLHSELNLSSLELGDSALYFCASSVVGGKGPYGYTFGSGTRLTVV.

This chain uses TRBV6-1 with TRBJ1-1, with a weak D call TRBD1 (5 bases). This CDR3 region has 11 residues. Trimming took 5 bases from V and 11 from J, leaving 12 bases between them. From germline, CDR1 is MNHNS and CDR2 SASEGT. CDR3 sequence reads: CASSYWGEAFF. CDR3 sequence (DNA): TGTGCCAGCAGTTATTGGGGCGAGGCTTTCTTT.

This clone has just one count. V gene TRBV6-6 combines with J gene TRBJ2-7; perhaps TRBD2 as D (6 bases). The CDR3 is made up of 15 amino acids. Germline V gene data show CDR1 as MNHNY and CDR2 as SVGAGI (reference sequence). V was trimmed by 0 bases and J by 0 bases, leaving 9 bases between them. The DNA of the CDR3 is TGTGCCAGCAGTTACTCGGACGGGAGCTCCTACGAGCAGTACTTC. Its translation: CASSYSDGSSYEQYF.

The chain combines TRBV19 with TRBJ2-7; D is perhaps TRBD2 (6 bases). V was cut by 9 bases and J by 11 bases, with 14 bases left in between. Per germline, CDR1 LNHDA and CDR2 SQIVND (reference sequence). This CDR3 has 10 amino acids. The CDR3 sequence: CARILAWKYF. DNA for the CDR3: TGTGCCAGGATTCTAGCGTGGAAGTACTTC.

The chain combines TRBV19 with TRBJ1-2; 8 bases agree with TRBD1. Unmatched junction bases numbered 2, after V lost 2 bases and J lost 3 bases. The germline V gene encodes CDR1 LNHDA and CDR2 SQIVND (reference sequence). The CDR3 spans 14 residues. CDR3 region: CASSIPGQDYGYTF. The CDR3 DNA follows: TGTGCCAGTAGTATACCGGGACAGGACTATGGCTACACCTTC. Based on the CDR3 plus reference TRBV19 and TRBJ1-2, the full variable domain is DGGITQSPKYLFRKEGQNVTLSCEQNLNHDAMYWYRQDPGQGLRLIYYSQIVNDFQKGDIAEGYSVSREKKESFPLTVTSAQKNPTAFYLCASSIPGQDYGYTFGSGTRLTVV.

The V call is TRBV6-5, the J call TRBJ2-7; 14 nucleotides agree with TRBD2. Germline assignment: CDR1 MNHEY and CDR2 SVGAGI. This CDR3 comprises 14 residues. V was clipped by 5 bases and J by 3 bases; unmatched bases: 0. The CDR3 DNA reads TGTGCCAGCAGTGGGACTAGCGGGGGCTACGAGCAGTACTTC. This encodes CASSGTSGGYEQYF.

This clone was detected once. This chain joins TRBV6-5 and TRBJ1-4; 8 bases align to TRBD1. This CDR3 is 15 amino acids long. The ends lost 4 bases at V and 6 bases at J; junction bases unmatched: 7. The germline V gene has CDR1 MNHEY and CDR2 SVGAGI. The chain's CDR3 is CASSSAGQGDEKLFF. The CDR3 region has the DNA TGTGCCAGCAGTTCAGCCGGACAGGGTGATGAAAAACTGTTTTTT.

The chain employs TRBV7-9 and TRBJ1-6, with unresolved D. Trimming removed 1 base from V and 7 bases from J, with 2 bases in between. The CDR3 extends over 12 amino acids. Germline V gene sequence: CDR1 SEHNR, CDR2 FQNEAQ (reference sequence). DNA of the CDR3: TGTGCCAGCAGCTTAGTCAATTCACCCCTCCACTTT. It translates to CASSLVNSPLHF. The complete variable domain, with remaining parts taken from reference TRBV7-9 and TRBJ1-6, reads DTGVSQNPRHKITKRGQNVTFRCDPISEHNRLYWYRQTLGQGPEFLTYFQNEAQLEKSRLLSDRFSAERPKGSFSTLEIQRTEQGDSAMYLCASSLVNSPLHFGNGTRLTVT.

This rearrangement joins TRBV28 to TRBJ2-6; D call uncertain. Germline CDR1 and CDR2: MDHEN and SYDVKM. Trimming stripped 1 base from V and 0 bases from J, with 1 base between. This CDR3 has 14 amino acids. CDR3 residues: CASSLYSGANVLTF. CDR3 in DNA: TGTGCCAGCAGTTTATACTCTGGGGCCAACGTCCTGACTTTC.

The chain carries TRBV28 and TRBJ1-2; 7 positions match TRBD1. CDR1 is MDHEN, CDR2 SYDVKM, per germline. CDR3 length equals 13 residues. After removal of 6 bases from V and 4 bases from J, the junction contained 5 bases not matched to a gene. CDR3 nucleotide sequence: TGTGCCAGCAGGGAGACAGGGCTCTATGGCTACACCTTC. This translates into CASRETGLYGYTF.

The chain uses TRBV19 and TRBJ1-1; no clear D. Germline V CDR1 and CDR2: LNHDA, SQIVND (reference sequence). V was shortened by 3 bases and J by 0 bases, with 8 bases between the two germline ends. The CDR3 contains 14 residues. Here the CDR3 DNA reads TGTGCCAGTAGTATTCAGACCATGAACACTGAAGCTTTCTTT. Translation: CASSIQTMNTEAFF.

The chain is built from TRBV18 and TRBJ1-3; perhaps TRBD1 as D (5 bases). Trimming left V 4 bases short and J 2 bases short, with 9 bases between. This CDR3 comprises 14 residues. CDR1 is KGHSH, CDR2 LQKENI, per germline. CDR3 in DNA: TGTGCCAGCTCACATCGGGGGGCTGGAAACACCATATATTTT. Encoded protein: CASSHRGAGNTIYF.

The chain recombines TRBV29-1 with TRBJ1-1; D gene ambiguous. The length of the CDR3 is 14 residues. The V end lost 4 bases, the J end lost 7 bases, and 19 bases lay between the germline ends. The germline CDR1 and CDR2 sequences are SQVTM and ANQGSEA. The DNA for the CDR3 is TGCAGCGTTGGGGCAACCCGTTTTGGAGTTGAAGCTTTCTTT. Translated: CSVGATRFGVEAFF.

V is TRBV6-1 and J is TRBJ1-5; D is ambiguous. V lost 1 base and J 3 bases, leaving 7 bases between the germline ends. Germline V gene lookup returns CDR1 MNHNS and CDR2 SASEGT. The CDR3 spans 14 residues. The CDR3 sequence is CASSEGGSNQPQHF. The DNA of the CDR3 is TGTGCCAGCAGTGAAGGGGGATCCAATCAGCCCCAGCATTTT.